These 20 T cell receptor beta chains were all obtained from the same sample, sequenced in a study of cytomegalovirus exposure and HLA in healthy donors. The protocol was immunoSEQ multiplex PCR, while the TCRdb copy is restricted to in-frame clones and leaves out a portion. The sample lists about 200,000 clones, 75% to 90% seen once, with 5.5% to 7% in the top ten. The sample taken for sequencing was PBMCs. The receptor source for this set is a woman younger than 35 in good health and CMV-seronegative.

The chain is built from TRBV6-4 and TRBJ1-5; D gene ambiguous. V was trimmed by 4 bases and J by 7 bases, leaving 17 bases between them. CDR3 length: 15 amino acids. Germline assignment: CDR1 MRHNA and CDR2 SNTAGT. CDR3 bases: TGTGCCAGCAGTGTTTCCGGACTCCTCGGACAGCCCCAGCATTTT. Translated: CASSVSGLLGQPQHF.

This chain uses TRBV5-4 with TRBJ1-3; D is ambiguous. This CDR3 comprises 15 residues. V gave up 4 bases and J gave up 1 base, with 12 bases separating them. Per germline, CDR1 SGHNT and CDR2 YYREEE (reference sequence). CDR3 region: CASSPPGGSGNTIYF. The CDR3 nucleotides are TGTGCCAGCAGCCCTCCCGGAGGTTCTGGAAACACCATATATTTT.

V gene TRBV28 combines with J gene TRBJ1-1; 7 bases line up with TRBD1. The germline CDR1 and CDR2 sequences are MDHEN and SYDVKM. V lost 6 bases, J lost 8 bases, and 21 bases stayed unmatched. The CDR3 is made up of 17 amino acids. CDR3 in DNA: TGTGCCAGCAGCAGTTGGGGGCAGCAGGGGGTCTACGTGGAAGCTTTCTTT. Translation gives CASSSWGQQGVYVEAFF.

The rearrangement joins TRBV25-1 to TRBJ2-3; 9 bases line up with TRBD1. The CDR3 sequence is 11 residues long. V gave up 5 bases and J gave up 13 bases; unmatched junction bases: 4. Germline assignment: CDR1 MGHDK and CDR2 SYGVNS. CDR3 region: CASSLGDREYF. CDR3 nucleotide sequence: TGTGCCAGCAGTCTGGGGGACAGGGAGTATTTT.

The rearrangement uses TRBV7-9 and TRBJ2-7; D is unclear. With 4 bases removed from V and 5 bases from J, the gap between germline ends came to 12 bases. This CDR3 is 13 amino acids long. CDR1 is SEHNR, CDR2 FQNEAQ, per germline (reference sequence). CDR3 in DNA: TGTGCCAGCAGCTCAGAACCCCTCCACGAGCAGTACTTC. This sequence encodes CASSSEPLHEQYF.

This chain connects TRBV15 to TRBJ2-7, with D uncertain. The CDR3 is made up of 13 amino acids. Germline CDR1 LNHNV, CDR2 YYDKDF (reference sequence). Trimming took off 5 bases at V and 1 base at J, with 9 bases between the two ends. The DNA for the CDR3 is TGTGCCACCAGCGGACCGCCATCCTACGAGCAGTACTTC. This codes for CATSGPPSYEQYF.

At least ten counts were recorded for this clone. The CDR3 is CASSLPGTANHSNQPQHF. The CDR3 DNA reads as TGTGCCAGCAGTTTGCCCGGGACAGCGAATCATAGCAATCAGCCCCAGCATTTT. The chain employs TRBV27 and TRBJ1-5; 7 nucleotides agree with TRBD1. With V trimmed by 3 bases and J by 0 bases, 11 bases remained unmatched. The CDR3 has 18 amino acids. Per the germline V gene, CDR1 is MNHEY and CDR2 is SMNVEV (reference sequence).

In DNA form, the CDR3 reads TGTGCCATCAGTGATCAATCAGGGCCCCGAGACTACTATGGCTACACCTTC. It encodes CAISDQSGPRDYYGYTF. This sequence joins TRBV10-3 and TRBJ1-2; D might be TRBD1 (5 bases). The V end lost 3 bases, the J end lost 3 bases, and 20 bases lay between the germline ends. The germline V gene has CDR1 ENHRY and CDR2 SYGVKD. The CDR3 extends over 17 amino acids.

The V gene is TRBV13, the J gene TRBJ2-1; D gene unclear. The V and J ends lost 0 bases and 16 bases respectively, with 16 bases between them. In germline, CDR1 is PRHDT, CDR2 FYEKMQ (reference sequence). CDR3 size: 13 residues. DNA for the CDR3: TGTGCCAGCAGCTTAGGCCTGTGGTCTCCCAGTTTCTTC. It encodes CASSLGLWSPSFF.

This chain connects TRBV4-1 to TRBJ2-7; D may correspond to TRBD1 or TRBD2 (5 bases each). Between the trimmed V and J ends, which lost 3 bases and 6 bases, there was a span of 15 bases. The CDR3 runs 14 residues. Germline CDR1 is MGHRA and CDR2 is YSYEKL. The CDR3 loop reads CASSQRAIQGEQYF. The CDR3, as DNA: TGCGCCAGCAGCCAGAGGGCAATTCAGGGCGAGCAGTACTTC.

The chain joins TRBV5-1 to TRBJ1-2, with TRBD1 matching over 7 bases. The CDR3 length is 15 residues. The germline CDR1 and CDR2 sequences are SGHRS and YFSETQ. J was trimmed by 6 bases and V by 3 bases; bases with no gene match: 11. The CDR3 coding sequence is TGCGCCAGCAGCTCAGCAACAGGGGTTTTTGATGGCTACACCTTC. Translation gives CASSSATGVFDGYTF.

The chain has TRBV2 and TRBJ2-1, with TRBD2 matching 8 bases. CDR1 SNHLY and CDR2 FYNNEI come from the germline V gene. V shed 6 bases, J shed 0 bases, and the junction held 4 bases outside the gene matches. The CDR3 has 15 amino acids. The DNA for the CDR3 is TGTGCCAGCAGCGGACTAGCCAGCTCCTACAATGAGCAGTTCTTC. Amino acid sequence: CASSGLASSYNEQFF. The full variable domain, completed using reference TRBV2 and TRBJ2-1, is EPEVTQTPSHQVTQMGQEVILRCVPISNHLYFYWYRQILGQKVEFLVSFYNNEISEKSEIFDDQFSVERPDGSNFTLKIRSTKLEDSAMYFCASSGLASSYNEQFFGPGTRLTVL.

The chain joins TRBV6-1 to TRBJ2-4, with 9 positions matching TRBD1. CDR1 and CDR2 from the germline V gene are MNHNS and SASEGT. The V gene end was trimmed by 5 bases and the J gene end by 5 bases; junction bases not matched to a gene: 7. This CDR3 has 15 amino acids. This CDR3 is CASSPRDRDQNIQYF. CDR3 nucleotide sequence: TGTGCCAGCAGTCCTAGGGACAGGGACCAAAACATTCAGTACTTC.

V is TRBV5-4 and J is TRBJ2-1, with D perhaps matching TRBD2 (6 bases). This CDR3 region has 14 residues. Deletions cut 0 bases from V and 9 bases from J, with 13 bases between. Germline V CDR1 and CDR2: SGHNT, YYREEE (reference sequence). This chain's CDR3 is CASSLGVKAGEQFF. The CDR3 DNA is TGTGCCAGCAGCTTGGGTGTCAAAGCGGGTGAGCAGTTCTTC.

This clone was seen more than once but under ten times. CDR3 sequence: CASSAEGPSSPLHF. DNA for the CDR3: TGTGCCAGCAGTGCCGAGGGCCCGAGCTCACCCCTCCACTTT. The rearrangement links TRBV2 to TRBJ1-6, with unresolved D. Trimming cost V 4 bases and J 10 bases, with 14 bases left between them. From germline, CDR1 is SNHLY and CDR2 FYNNEI. The CDR3 spans 14 residues.

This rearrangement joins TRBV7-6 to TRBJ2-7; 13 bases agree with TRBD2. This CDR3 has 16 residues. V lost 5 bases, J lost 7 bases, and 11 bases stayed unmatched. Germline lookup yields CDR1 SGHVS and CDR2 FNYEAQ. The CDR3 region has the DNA TGTGCCAGCAGCCCGACACCAACTAGCGGGAGGGGTGAGCAGTACTTC. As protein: CASSPTPTSGRGEQYF.

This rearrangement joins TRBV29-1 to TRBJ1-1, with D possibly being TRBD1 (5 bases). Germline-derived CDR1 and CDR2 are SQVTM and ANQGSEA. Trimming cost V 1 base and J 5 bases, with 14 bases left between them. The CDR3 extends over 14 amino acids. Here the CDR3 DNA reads TGCAGCGTTGAAGGCGGGGACGAGGGGACTGAAGCTTTCTTT. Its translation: CSVEGGDEGTEAFF.

The CDR3 here is CASSRDRLADNEQFF. CDR3 in DNA: TGTGCCAGTAGTAGGGATAGACTAGCGGACAATGAGCAGTTCTTC. The chain links TRBV19 to TRBJ2-1, with 9 bases lining up with TRBD2. Germline CDR1 and CDR2: LNHDA and SQIVND (reference sequence). This CDR3 contains 15 residues. The J segment lost 5 bases and the V segment lost 4 bases, leaving 6 bases of the junction unmatched.

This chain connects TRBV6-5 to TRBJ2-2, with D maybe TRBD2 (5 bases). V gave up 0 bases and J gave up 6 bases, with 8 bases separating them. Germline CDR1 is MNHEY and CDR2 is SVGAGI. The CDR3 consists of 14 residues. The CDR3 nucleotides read TGTGCCAGCAGTTACTCAGAAGCGGCCGGGGAGCTGTTTTTT. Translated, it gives CASSYSEAAGELFF.

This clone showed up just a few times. The CDR3 loop reads CASGGLAYEQYF. CDR3 nucleotides: TGTGCCAGCGGGGGCCTGGCCTACGAGCAGTACTTC. The rearrangement links TRBV9 to TRBJ2-7; a possible D gene is TRBD1 (6 bases). From germline, CDR1 is SGDLS and CDR2 YYNGEE. The CDR3 covers 12 residues. Between the trimmed V and J ends, which lost 7 bases and 2 bases, there was a span of 10 bases. The full variable domain, with the rest looked up from reference TRBV9 and TRBJ2-7, is DSGVTQTPKHLITATGQRVTLRCSPRSGDLSVYWYQQSLDQGLQFLIQYYNGEERAKGNILERFSAQQFPDLHSELNLSSLELGDSALYFCASGGLAYEQYFGPGTRLTVT.